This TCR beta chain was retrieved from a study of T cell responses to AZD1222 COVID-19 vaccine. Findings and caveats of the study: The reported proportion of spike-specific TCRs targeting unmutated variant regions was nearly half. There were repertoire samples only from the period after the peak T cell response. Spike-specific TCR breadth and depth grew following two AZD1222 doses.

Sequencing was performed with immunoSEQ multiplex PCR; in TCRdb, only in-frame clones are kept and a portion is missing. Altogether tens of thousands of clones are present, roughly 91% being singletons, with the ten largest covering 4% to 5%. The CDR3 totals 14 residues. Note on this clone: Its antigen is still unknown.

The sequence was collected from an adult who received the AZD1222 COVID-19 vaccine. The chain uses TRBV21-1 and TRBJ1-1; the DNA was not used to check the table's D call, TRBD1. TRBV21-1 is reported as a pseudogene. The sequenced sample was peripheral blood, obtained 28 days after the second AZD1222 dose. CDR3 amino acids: CASYGADKEIGAFF. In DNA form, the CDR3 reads TGTGCCAGCTATGGGGCGGACAAAGAGATCGGAGCTTTCTTT.